These 13 T cell receptor beta chains came from one sample sequenced in a study of radiotherapy plus CTLA-4 blockade in lung cancer. The repertoire was sequenced with immunoSEQ multiplex PCR; TCRdb's copy has only in-frame clones and lacks some. The sample records some 110,000 clones, approximately 90% being singletons. Material: peripheral blood, obtained from a patient treated with radiotherapy plus ipilimumab. The receptors were gathered from a human donor with non-small cell lung cancer that progressed on radiotherapy plus ipilimumab.

This sequence joins TRBV19 and TRBJ2-1; D may correspond to TRBD1 or TRBD2 (5 bases each). In germline, CDR1 is LNHDA, CDR2 SQIVND (reference sequence). The CDR3 is 16 residues long. V lost 3 bases to trimming and J lost 2 bases, with 14 bases between them. Written as DNA, the CDR3 is TGTGCCAGTAGTATGGGGACGAGGGGCGCCTACAATGAGCAGTTCTTC. Its translation: CASSMGTRGAYNEQFF.

The table lists this clone with a few counts. The chain links TRBV27 to TRBJ2-1, with 12 bases fitting TRBD2. The V gene end was trimmed by 2 bases and the J gene end by 1 base; junction bases not matched to a gene: 6. This CDR3 region has 18 residues. Germline CDR1 MNHEY, CDR2 SMNVEV (reference sequence). The CDR3 is CASSLKLAGGGSYNEQFF. The CDR3 DNA reads as TGTGCCAGCAGTTTAAAACTAGCGGGAGGAGGTTCCTACAATGAGCAGTTCTTC.

This rearrangement joins TRBV5-1 to TRBJ1-4; 9 bases are a match to TRBD1. Trimming removed 3 bases from V and 9 bases from J; junction bases left unmatched: 9. This CDR3 is built from 15 residues. Germline CDR1 is SGHRS and CDR2 is YFSETQ. The CDR3 sequence: CASSSTGGGKQKLFF. CDR3 nucleotides: TGCGCCAGCAGCTCGACAGGGGGAGGTAAACAAAAACTGTTTTTT.

The rearrangement joins TRBV28 to TRBJ2-7, with 13 bases fitting TRBD2. This CDR3 is built from 16 residues. Germline CDR1 MDHEN, CDR2 SYDVKM. V lost 6 bases and J lost 1; bases outside the gene matches: 6. The CDR3 DNA reads TGTGCCAGCAGCCAGGGGACTAGCGGGAAGTCCTACGAGCAGTACTTC. Its translation: CASSQGTSGKSYEQYF.

The chain links TRBV7-2 to TRBJ2-7; 9 bases match TRBD1. With 1 base clipped from V and 5 bases from J, the junction kept 3 bases outside the gene matches. The CDR3 is 14 amino acids. Germline CDR1 SGHTA, CDR2 FQGNSA. The CDR3 DNA reads TGTGCCAGCAGCTTAGACAGGGGGCGTAACGAGCAGTACTTC. It codes for CASSLDRGRNEQYF.

The table lists this clone with a count of one. This chain uses TRBV2 with TRBJ1-2, with D perhaps TRBD1 (5 bases). This CDR3 contains 14 residues. Per germline, CDR1 SNHLY and CDR2 FYNNEI. Trimming cost V 6 bases and J 4 bases, with 15 bases left between them. The CDR3 loop reads CASRSPGLAYGYTF. As DNA, the CDR3 is TGTGCCAGCAGGTCCCCAGGGCTGGCCTATGGCTACACCTTC.

The chain couples TRBV29-1 to TRBJ2-3; perhaps D is TRBD1 or TRBD2 (6 bases each). Germline lookup yields CDR1 SQVTM and CDR2 ANQGSEA. The CDR3 contains 13 residues. Trimming removed 1 base from V and 7 bases from J, with 12 bases in between. The CDR3 reads CSVEAQGGYTQYF. DNA of the CDR3: TGCAGCGTTGAAGCACAGGGAGGATATACGCAGTATTTT.

V is TRBV5-1 and J is TRBJ2-1, with 12 bases matching TRBD2. The CDR3 runs 16 residues. With 1 base clipped from V and 4 bases from J, the junction kept 3 bases outside the gene matches. CDR1 and CDR2 (germline): SGHRS, YFSETQ. The CDR3 loop reads CASSLSGTSGYNEQFF. CDR3 nucleotide sequence: TGCGCCAGCAGCTTGAGCGGGACTAGCGGGTACAATGAGCAGTTCTTC.

The genes are TRBV19 and TRBJ1-5; 8 positions match TRBD1. The CDR3 extends over 14 amino acids. In germline, CDR1 is LNHDA, CDR2 SQIVND (reference sequence). Trimming at V came to 6 bases and at J to 6 bases, leaving 7 bases not matched to a gene. The DNA for the CDR3 is TGTGCCAGTAGGGATGGACAGGGCCCTCAGCCCCAGCATTTT. It translates to CASRDGQGPQPQHF.

The chain combines TRBV10-3 with TRBJ2-2; no clear D. V was shortened by 4 bases and J by 5 bases, with 14 bases between the two germline ends. This CDR3 is 15 amino acids long. CDR1 is ENHRY and CDR2 is SYGVKD in the germline V gene. The CDR3 protein is CAISALGSSTGELFF. For the CDR3, the DNA is TGTGCCATCAGTGCCCTAGGAAGTTCAACCGGGGAGCTGTTTTTT.

The chain has TRBV13 and TRBJ2-2; weak D call: TRBD2 (6 bases). V dropped 5 bases and J dropped 5 bases, with 18 bases sitting between them. The CDR3 has 16 residues. Germline V gives CDR1 PRHDT, CDR2 FYEKMQ (reference sequence). The chain's CDR3 is CASSPHGLALTGELFF. CDR3 nucleotides: TGTGCCAGCAGCCCCCACGGGCTAGCGCTGACCGGGGAGCTGTTTTTT.

The rearrangement uses TRBV6-6 and TRBJ2-4; D unresolved. Trimming removed 0 bases from V and 1 base from J, with 4 bases in between. CDR1 is MNHNY, CDR2 SVGAGI, per germline (reference sequence). The CDR3 sequence is 14 residues long. The CDR3 region has the DNA TGTGCCAGCAGTTACTCGTCGGCCAAAAACATTCAGTACTTC. This gives the protein CASSYSSAKNIQYF.

This clone appeared once. The V gene is TRBV29-1, the J gene TRBJ1-1; D is perhaps TRBD1 (6 bases). Trimming stripped 7 bases from V and 1 base from J, with 10 bases between. From germline, CDR1 is SQVTM and CDR2 ANQGSEA. The CDR3 runs to 12 residues. CDR3: CSGSRGNTEAFF. CDR3 nucleotides: TGCAGCGGGAGCAGGGGGAACACTGAAGCTTTCTTT. Complete variable domain (other parts from reference TRBV29-1 and TRBJ1-1): SAVISQKPSRDICQRGTSLTIQCQVDSQVTMMFWYRQQPGQSLTLIATANQGSEATYESGFVIDKFPISRPNLTFSTLTVSNMSPEDSSIYLCSGSRGNTEAFFGQGTRLTVV.